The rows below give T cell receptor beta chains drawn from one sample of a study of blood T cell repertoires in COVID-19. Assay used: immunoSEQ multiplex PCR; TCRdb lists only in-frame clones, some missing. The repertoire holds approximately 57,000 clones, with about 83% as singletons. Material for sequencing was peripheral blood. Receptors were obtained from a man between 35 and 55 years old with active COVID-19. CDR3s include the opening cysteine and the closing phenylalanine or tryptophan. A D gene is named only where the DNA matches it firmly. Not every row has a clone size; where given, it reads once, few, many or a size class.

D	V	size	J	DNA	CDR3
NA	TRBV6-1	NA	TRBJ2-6	TGTGCCAGCAGTGACGCGCAGGGGGGTGGGGCCAACGTCCTGACTTTC	CASSDAQGGGANVLTF
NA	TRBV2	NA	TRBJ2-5	TGTGCCAGCAGCGCGAATGTGGGCACGGTGGAGACCCAGTACTTC	CASSANVGTVETQYF
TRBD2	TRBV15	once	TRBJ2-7	TGTGCCACCAGACAGCTCGGGACTAGAGGCTCCTACGAGCAGTACTTC	CATRQLGTRGSYEQYF
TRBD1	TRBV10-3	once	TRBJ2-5	TGTGCCATCAGTGAGTCGGGCAGGGGGAAGTCAGGAGAGACCCAGTACTTC	CAISESGRGKSGETQYF
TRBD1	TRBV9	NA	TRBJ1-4	TGTGCCAGCAGCGCCCCCTCTTACAGGGGGCGGAATGAAAAACTGTTTTTT	CASSAPSYRGRNEKLFF
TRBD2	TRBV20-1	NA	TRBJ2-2	TGCAGTGCTAGTCCGCTAGCGGGAGACGACGGGGAGCTGTTTTTT	CSASPLAGDDGELFF
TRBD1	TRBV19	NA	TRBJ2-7	TGTGCCAGTAGTAACAGGGGACCCTACGAGCAGTACTTC	CASSNRGPYEQYF
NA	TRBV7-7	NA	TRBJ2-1	TGTGCTAGCAGCTTAGACGCGGGGCTAGGAAATGAGCAGTTCTTC	CASSLDAGLGNEQFF
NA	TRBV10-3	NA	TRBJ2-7	TGTGCCATCGGGAGGCAGGGTGGATACGAGCAGTACTTC	CAIGRQGGYEQYF
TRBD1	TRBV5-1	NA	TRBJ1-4	TGCGCCAGCAGCACTTCCGGGACAGGGTATGAAAAACTGTTTTTT	CASSTSGTGYEKLFF
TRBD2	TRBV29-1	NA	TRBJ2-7	TGCAGCGTTGCACCGGGAGGCGCGTACGAGCAGTACTTC	CSVAPGGAYEQYF
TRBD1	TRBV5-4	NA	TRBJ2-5	TGTGCCAGCAGCTCACTACAGGGGGTAAGCCAAGAGACCCAGTACTTC	CASSSLQGVSQETQYF
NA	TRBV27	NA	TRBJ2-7	TGTGCCAGCAGTCTTTATTCCTACGAGCAGTACTTC	CASSLYSYEQYF
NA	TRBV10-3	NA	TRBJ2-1	TGTGCCATCAGTCCCCTAGAATCCGACTACAATGAGCAGTTCTTC	CAISPLESDYNEQFF
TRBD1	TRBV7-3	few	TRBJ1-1	TGTGCCAGCAGCCGAGGACAGGGTGCAGCTTTCTTT	CASSRGQGAAFF